The present T cell receptor beta chain was sequenced within a study of T-cell reconstitution after alpha-beta-depleted transplantation in children. This clonotype was seen only a few times. TCRbeta library preparation incorporated unique molecular identifiers. TCRdb reanalysed the PCR reads using MiXCR and keeps one entry per CDR3 protein. The sample comprises about 600,000 distinct CDR3 sequences, roughly a tenth of which are singletons, and about 4.2% rests with the top ten. Germline CDR1 is SGHRS and CDR2 is YFSETQ. V was shortened by 4 bases and J by 1 base, with 14 bases between the two germline ends. The CDR3 extends over 15 amino acids.

Material: PBMCs from the stem cell graft donor, obtained from the stem cell graft. V is TRBV5-1 and J is TRBJ1-1; no reliable D call. This clonotype was sampled from a human donor who donated a stem cell graft to a child with acute myeloid leukemia. The CDR3 is CASSRARTGNTEAFF. CDR3 nucleotide sequence: TGCGCCAGCAGCCGGGCCAGGACGGGGAACACTGAAGCTTTCTTT.